Following are 21 T cell receptor beta chains from one sample sequenced in a study of shared clonotypes between healthy human individuals. The data were produced by immunoSEQ multiplex PCR, yet TCRdb's version contains in-frame clones alone and is incomplete. The repertoire holds under 600,000 clones, with roughly 97% as singletons. The material sequenced was naive CD4+ T cells sorted from blood. Specified subset: CD45RA+ positively selected. These receptors originate from a woman aged 25 to 39 in good health.

This clone has a single count. Written as DNA, the CDR3 is TGTGCCAGCAGTGAGGCCGGGACAGGGACTTTTGATGAGCAGTTCTTC. Protein product: CASSEAGTGTFDEQFF. V and J are TRBV2 and TRBJ2-1, with TRBD1 matching over 9 bases. CDR1 is SNHLY, CDR2 FYNNEI, per germline. V lost 3 bases to trimming and J lost 8 bases; unmatched junction nucleotides: 11. The CDR3 is made up of 16 amino acids.

The chain is built from TRBV7-2 and TRBJ2-4; either TRBD1 or TRBD2 may supply D (5 bases each). V was shortened by 6 bases and J by 6 bases, with 18 bases between the two germline ends. CDR1 and CDR2 (germline): SGHTA, FQGNSA. The CDR3 has 15 residues. CDR3: CASSQIWVGGNIQYF. In nucleotides, the CDR3 is TGTGCCAGCAGTCAAATATGGGTTGGGGGAAACATTCAGTACTTC. Variable domain in full (rest from reference TRBV7-2 and TRBJ2-4): GAGVSQSPSNKVTEKGKDVELRCDPISGHTALYWYRQSLGQGLEFLIYFQGNSAPDKSGLPSDRFSAERTGGSVSTLTIQRTQQEDSAVYLCASSQIWVGGNIQYFGAGTRLSVL.

The chain has TRBV20-1 and TRBJ2-7, with TRBD1 identical over 7 bases. The germline V gene has CDR1 DFQATT and CDR2 SNEGSKA (reference sequence). The CDR3 covers 11 residues. CDR3 residues: CSLGTAYEQYF. CDR3 nucleotide sequence: TGCAGCCTAGGGACAGCCTACGAGCAGTACTTC.

The chain uses TRBV4-1 and TRBJ2-7, with 10 bases identical to TRBD2. V gave up 0 bases and J gave up 2 bases; unmatched junction bases: 13. The germline V gene has CDR1 MGHRA and CDR2 YSYEKL. This CDR3 spans 19 amino acids. CDR3 nucleotides: TGCGCCAGCAGCCAAGAGAATCCACTCCTAGCGGGAGTACCCTACGAGCAGTACTTC. Translation: CASSQENPLLAGVPYEQYF.

The V gene is TRBV7-6, the J gene TRBJ2-7, with 12 nucleotides matching TRBD2. This CDR3 contains 15 residues. Looked up from germline, CDR1 is SGHVS and CDR2 is FNYEAQ. J lost 4 bases, V lost 3 bases, and 4 bases had no gene match. CDR3 nucleotides: TGTGCCAGCAGCTTTGCTAGCGGGAGGGTATACGAGCAGTACTTC. Encoded protein: CASSFASGRVYEQYF. The full variable domain, its missing parts supplied by reference TRBV7-6 and TRBJ2-7, is GAGVSQSPRYKVTKRGQDVALRCDPISGHVSLYWYRQALGQGPEFLTYFNYEAQQDKSGLPNDRFSAERPEGSISTLTIQRTEQRDSAMYRCASSFASGRVYEQYFGPGTRLTVT.

The chain carries TRBV28 and TRBJ1-1; 12 bases are a match to TRBD1. The CDR3 runs to 17 residues. Germline V gene data show CDR1 as MDHEN and CDR2 as SYDVKM. With 4 bases clipped from V and 5 bases from J, the junction kept 11 bases outside the gene matches. CDR3 nucleotides: TGTGCCAGCAGTTCGTCCGGGACAGGGGGCTCGTGGACTGAAGCTTTCTTT. Translating gives CASSSSGTGGSWTEAFF.

This chain joins TRBV21-1 and TRBJ2-2; no check of the table's D call, TRBD2, against the DNA was made. TRBV21-1 is a pseudogene. The CDR3 totals 18 residues. The CDR3 bases are TGTGCCAGCAGCAACGGGTTAGGACTAGCGGGATCTACCGGGGAGCTGTTTTTT. Encoded protein: CASSNGLGLAGSTGELFF.

This chain uses TRBV7-9 with TRBJ2-3, with 10 bases that match TRBD2. V trimming: 4 bases; J trimming: 0 bases; junction bases outside the gene matches: 4. Looked up from germline, CDR1 is SEHNR and CDR2 is FQNEAQ (reference sequence). The CDR3 covers 16 residues. CDR3 region: CASSSGTSESTDTQYF. In DNA form, the CDR3 reads TGTGCCAGCAGCTCCGGGACTAGCGAAAGCACAGATACGCAGTATTTT.

Concerning this clone: This CDR3 is also generated by other DNA sequences in the sample. This chain joins TRBV5-1 and TRBJ2-2; D remains unclear. The V end was cut by 0 bases, the J end by 6 bases, with 6 bases between. The CDR3 is made up of 13 amino acids. Looked up from germline, CDR1 is SGHRS and CDR2 is YFSETQ. The CDR3 region is CASSLATAGELFF. The CDR3 bases are TGCGCCAGCAGCTTGGCCACGGCCGGGGAGCTGTTTTTT.

The chain joins TRBV6-6 to TRBJ1-5; 7 positions match TRBD1. The CDR3 has 15 residues. CDR1 is MNHNY and CDR2 is SVGAGI in the germline V gene (reference sequence). Germline trimming cut 2 bases from V and 6 bases from J; bases unmatched to any gene: 7. The CDR3 region is CASSYDREVAQPQHF. The CDR3 DNA reads as TGTGCCAGCAGTTACGACAGGGAGGTCGCTCAGCCCCAGCATTTT.

The chain carries TRBV28 and TRBJ2-7; 10 bases map to TRBD2. This CDR3 region has 16 residues. Trimming removed 3 bases from V and 2 bases from J; junction bases left unmatched: 7. The germline CDR1 and CDR2 sequences are MDHEN and SYDVKM. The CDR3 coding sequence is TGTGCCAGCAGTTTCTCCGGGACTAGCGTTACCTACGAGCAGTACTTC. This encodes CASSFSGTSVTYEQYF.

The chain employs TRBV2 and TRBJ1-2; D gene uncertain. Germline CDR1 reads SNHLY; CDR2 reads FYNNEI. The CDR3 extends over 12 amino acids. V was shortened by 5 bases and J by 4 bases, with 8 bases between the two germline ends. This CDR3 is CASSQESYGYTF. The CDR3 bases are TGTGCCAGCAGTCAGGAAAGCTATGGCTACACCTTC.

V usage is TRBV7-9 and J usage is TRBJ1-1; no definite D call. The CDR3 sequence is 14 residues long. The germline V and J ends were trimmed by 3 bases and 7 bases, with 15 bases remaining between them. CDR1 and CDR2 (germline): SEHNR, FQNEAQ (reference sequence). The CDR3 DNA reads TGTGCCAGCAGCTTTGGAGGACGGGCTTATGAAGCTTTCTTT. The encoded protein is CASSFGGRAYEAFF.

The V and J genes are TRBV4-1 and TRBJ2-3; 12 bases align to TRBD2. Germline values: CDR1 MGHRA, CDR2 YSYEKL. V dropped 3 bases and J dropped 4; count of bases not matched to a gene: 8. The CDR3 contains 17 residues. The CDR3 is CASSQPTSGSRSDTQYF. In DNA form, the CDR3 reads TGCGCCAGCAGCCAGCCGACTAGCGGGAGTAGGTCAGATACGCAGTATTTT.

The rearrangement links TRBV11-2 to TRBJ1-1, with 8 bases matching TRBD1. In germline, CDR1 is SGHAT, CDR2 FQNNGV. The CDR3 sequence is 14 residues long. J gave up 7 bases and V 5 bases, and 9 bases lay outside the gene matches. The CDR3 DNA reads TGTGCCAGCAGCCCTACAGGGGGTCTGGTTGAAGCTTTCTTT. It translates to CASSPTGGLVEAFF.

V gene TRBV6-1 combines with J gene TRBJ1-4; D unclear. The CDR3 totals 15 residues. Germline loops: CDR1 MNHNS, CDR2 SASEGT. The germline V and J ends were trimmed by 5 bases and 0 bases, with 10 bases remaining between them. In nucleotides, the CDR3 is TGTGCCAGCAGTCCGTTAGGTGCAACTAATGAAAAACTGTTTTTT. Protein sequence: CASSPLGATNEKLFF.

This clone appeared once. The genes are TRBV7-2 and TRBJ2-1; 10 bases agree with TRBD2. The V gene's germline CDR1 is SGHTA and CDR2 FQGNSA. Trimming took 6 bases from V and 6 from J; bases not matched to a gene: 11. The CDR3 runs to 16 residues. Here the CDR3 DNA reads TGTGCCAGCAGTCAAGCAGGACTAGCGGACTCCAATGAGCAGTTCTTC. Its protein product is CASSQAGLADSNEQFF.

A word on this clone: Different DNA sequences within this sample yield the same CDR3. The rearrangement links TRBV15 to TRBJ2-7; D not certain. The CDR3 has 13 residues. Trimming pared 0 bases from V and 1 base from J, leaving 4 bases between. The germline CDR1 and CDR2 sequences are LNHNV and YYDKDF (reference sequence). The DNA of the CDR3 is TGTGCCACCAGCAGAGACCCATCCTACGAGCAGTACTTC. It is translated as CATSRDPSYEQYF.

With respect to this clone: This same CDR3 is encoded by further DNA sequences in the sample. V gene TRBV20-1 combines with J gene TRBJ2-7; D perhaps matches TRBD2 (6 bases). The length of the CDR3 is 11 residues. CDR1 is DFQATT and CDR2 is SNEGSKA in the germline V gene (reference sequence). Trimming shortened V by 3 bases and J by 3 bases, and 6 bases separated the two germline ends. DNA for the CDR3: TGCAGTGCTAGGGACTACTACGAGCAGTACTTC. This gives the protein CSARDYYEQYF.

This chain uses TRBV27 with TRBJ1-5; TRBD1 agrees at 7 bases. CDR1 and CDR2 from the germline V gene are MNHEY and SMNVEV (reference sequence). This CDR3 region has 13 residues. V gave up 6 bases and J gave up 6 bases; unmatched junction bases: 5. The CDR3 sequence: CASRGGGFQPQHF. DNA for the CDR3: TGTGCCAGCAGAGGAGGGGGCTTTCAGCCCCAGCATTTT.

V gene TRBV6-4 combines with J gene TRBJ2-1; TRBD2 matches 15 bases. The CDR3 runs 14 residues. The junction had 4 bases not matched to a gene; V was cut back by 8 bases and J by 8 bases. Germline lookup yields CDR1 MRHNA and CDR2 SNTAGT. In nucleotides, the CDR3 is TGTGCCAGCGGGACTAGCGGGAGGAGGGATGAGCAGTTCTTC. Translating it yields CASGTSGRRDEQFF.